This T cell receptor beta chain was profiled in a study of blood T cell repertoires in COVID-19 (dated by TCRdb to the early 2020s). Study-level background: Samples covering the acute and convalescent phases of COVID-19 were provided by collaborators in the United States, Italy and Spain. The material from the prospective study consisted of cDNA or gDNA derived from T cells, B-cell-depleted T cells, or PBMCs. The dataset comprised deeply sampled blood TCRbeta repertoires from subjects exposed to, actively infected with, or recovered from COVID-19. A freely available public database, intended as a resource for researchers studying the immune response to SARS-CoV-2, is where the repertoires were released. Samples came from the ongoing ImmuneRACE study (first 160 participants) plus 1,254 subjects from 6 global collaborators. A de-identified subject ID, COVID-19 status, age in years and sex were almost always included in the sample metadata. Where available, HLA class I and class II types were taken from metadata supplied by the sample provider and were not determined by assay-based typing. General findings and caveats noted by the study authors: The quantity of clinical and demographic metadata differed by source and by participant and was supplied without curation.

TCRbeta CDR3 regions were amplified from genomic DNA by means of the immunoSEQ Assay, a bias-controlled multiplex PCR. The authors processed their data as follows. Within the assay, amplification of reference gene primers was used to estimate how many nucleated cells each sample contained. Sequence reads were collapsed and filtered to measure the absolute abundance of every unique TCRbeta CDR3 rearrangement. For each sample, productive Simpson clonality was calculated as the square root of Simpson's diversity index across productive rearrangements. TCRdb holds this immuneACCESS table with in-frame rearrangements only. Some clones are missing; in checked studies, unresolved V genes explain under half, and the rest has no known cause. V, J and clone size are taken as reported in that table, and D and trimming were inferred from the DNA itself. This sample is represented by 150,000 to 200,000 clones; about nine tenths of them were singletons. Roughly a sixth of the sample is in the top ten clones.

About this clone itself: Its antigen is still unknown. No base quality values were provided; no much bigger clone lies one nucleotide off.

The CDR3 runs 16 residues from the cysteine to the phenylalanine. Just CDR3 DNA is preserved here, 48 bases in frame from base 1. From a lookup of the germline V gene (reference sequence), CDR1 and CDR2 are LGHDT and YNNKEL. V sheds 3 bases and J sheds 3 bases, leaving 14 bases between their ends. The collaborating institutions used their own protocols to collect whole blood in K2EDTA tubes. For TCRbeta analysis, collaborators shipped samples in one of three forms: frozen whole blood, isolated PBMCs, or DNA extracted from either of those sample types. The sequence was collected from a man aged 60 to 75 with active or convalescent COVID-19. The rearranged chain carries TRBV3-1 (or the pseudogene TRBV3-2) and TRBJ2-2, and TRBD1 may be the D gene, going by 6 matching bases. The sample taken for sequencing was peripheral blood. The nucleotide sequence reads as follows: TGTGCCAGCAGCCACCGCAGGGGAAGGGACACCGGGGAGCTGTTTTTT. Its protein reads: CASSHRRGRDTGELFF.